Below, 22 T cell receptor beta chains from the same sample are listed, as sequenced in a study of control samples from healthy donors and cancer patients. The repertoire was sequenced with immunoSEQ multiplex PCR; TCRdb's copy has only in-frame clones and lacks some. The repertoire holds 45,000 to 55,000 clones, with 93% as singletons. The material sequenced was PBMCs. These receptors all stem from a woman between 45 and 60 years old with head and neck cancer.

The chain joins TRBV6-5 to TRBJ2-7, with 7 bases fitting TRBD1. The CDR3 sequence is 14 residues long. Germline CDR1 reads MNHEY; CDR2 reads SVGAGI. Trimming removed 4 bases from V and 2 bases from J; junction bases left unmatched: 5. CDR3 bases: TGTGCCAGCAGTTGGGACAGAAAAACCTACGAGCAGTACTTC. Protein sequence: CASSWDRKTYEQYF.

CDR3 sequence reads: CASSLSGGRTGELFF. The CDR3, as DNA: TGTGCCAGCAGCTTGTCAGGGGGAAGGACCGGGGAGCTGTTTTTT. The chain carries TRBV5-8 and TRBJ2-2; 7 bases are a match to TRBD1. The CDR3 sequence is 15 residues long. The germline gives CDR1 SGHTS, CDR2 YDEGEE. The V and J ends lost 1 base and 5 bases, in that order; junction bases with no gene match: 5.

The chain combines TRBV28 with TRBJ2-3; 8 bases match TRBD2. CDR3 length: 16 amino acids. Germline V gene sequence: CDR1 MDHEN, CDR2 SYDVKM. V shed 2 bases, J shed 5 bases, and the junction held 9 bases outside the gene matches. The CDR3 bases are TGTGCCAGCAGTTTAGGGCCAGCGGGAGCTGGAGATACGCAGTATTTT. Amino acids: CASSLGPAGAGDTQYF.

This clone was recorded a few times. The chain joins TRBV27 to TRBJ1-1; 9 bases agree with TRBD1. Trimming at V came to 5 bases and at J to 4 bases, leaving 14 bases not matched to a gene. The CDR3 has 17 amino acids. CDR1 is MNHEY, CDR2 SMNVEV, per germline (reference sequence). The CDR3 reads CASSRTGVGIVSTEAFF. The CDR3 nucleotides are TGTGCCAGCAGTAGGACAGGGGTTGGGATAGTGAGCACTGAAGCTTTCTTT.

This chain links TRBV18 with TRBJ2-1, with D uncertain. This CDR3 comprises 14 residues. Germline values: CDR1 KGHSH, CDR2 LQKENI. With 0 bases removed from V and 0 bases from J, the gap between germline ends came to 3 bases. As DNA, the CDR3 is TGTGCCAGCTCACCACCGTACTCCTACAATGAGCAGTTCTTC. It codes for CASSPPYSYNEQFF. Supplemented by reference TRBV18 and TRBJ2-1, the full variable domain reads NAGVMQNPRHLVRRRGQEARLRCSPMKGHSHVYWYRQLPEEGLKFMVYLQKENIIDESGMPKERFSAEFPKEGPSILRIQQVVRGDSAAYFCASSPPYSYNEQFFGPGTRLTVL.

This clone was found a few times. DNA for the CDR3: TGCAGCGCATTCCGGGACAGCTCCTACGAGCAGTACTTC. This sequence encodes CSAFRDSSYEQYF. The chain combines TRBV29-1 with TRBJ2-7; 7 nucleotides match TRBD1. V lost 7 bases, J lost 0 bases, and 6 bases stayed unmatched. The CDR3 runs 13 residues. Germline V CDR1 and CDR2: SQVTM, ANQGSEA.

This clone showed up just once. CDR3 in amino acids: CASRVGRNYGYTF. CDR3 in DNA: TGTGCCAGCAGGGTGGGCAGGAACTATGGCTACACCTTC. The chain carries TRBV6-5 and TRBJ1-2; D call uncertain. Germline V CDR1 and CDR2: MNHEY, SVGAGI. The V end was cut by 6 bases, the J end by 2 bases, with 10 bases between. The CDR3 contains 13 residues.

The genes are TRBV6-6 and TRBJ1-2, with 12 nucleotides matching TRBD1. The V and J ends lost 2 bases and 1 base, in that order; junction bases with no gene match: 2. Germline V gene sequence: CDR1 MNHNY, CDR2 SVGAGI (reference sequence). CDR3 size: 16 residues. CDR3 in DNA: TGTGCCAGCAGTTACGGGACAGGGGGCTTTAACTATGGCTACACCTTC. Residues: CASSYGTGGFNYGYTF.

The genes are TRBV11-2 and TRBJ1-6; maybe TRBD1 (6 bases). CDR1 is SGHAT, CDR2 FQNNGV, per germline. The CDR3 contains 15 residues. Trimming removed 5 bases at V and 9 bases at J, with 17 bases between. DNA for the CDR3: TGTGCCAGCAGCCCAAAGGGGGGAGGTGGTTCACCCCTCCACTTT. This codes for CASSPKGGGGSPLHF.

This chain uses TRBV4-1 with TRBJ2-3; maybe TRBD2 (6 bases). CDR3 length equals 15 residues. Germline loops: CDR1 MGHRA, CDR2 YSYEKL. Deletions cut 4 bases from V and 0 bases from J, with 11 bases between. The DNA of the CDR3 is TGCGCCAGCAGCCTCGGACTATTGAGCACAGATACGCAGTATTTT. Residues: CASSLGLLSTDTQYF.

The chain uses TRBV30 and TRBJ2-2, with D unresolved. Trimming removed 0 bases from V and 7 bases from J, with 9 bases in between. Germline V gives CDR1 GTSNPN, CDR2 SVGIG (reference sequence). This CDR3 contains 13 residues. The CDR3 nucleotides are TGTGCCTGGAGTGTAAATTTTGTCGGGGAGCTGTTTTTT. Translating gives CAWSVNFVGELFF.

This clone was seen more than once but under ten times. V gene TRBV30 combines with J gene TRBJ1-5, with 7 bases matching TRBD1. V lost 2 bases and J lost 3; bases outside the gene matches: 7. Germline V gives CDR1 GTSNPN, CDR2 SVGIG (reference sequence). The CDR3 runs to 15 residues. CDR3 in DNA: TGTGCCTGGAGTCGTCCGGACAGGTACAATCAGCCCCAGCATTTT. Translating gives CAWSRPDRYNQPQHF.

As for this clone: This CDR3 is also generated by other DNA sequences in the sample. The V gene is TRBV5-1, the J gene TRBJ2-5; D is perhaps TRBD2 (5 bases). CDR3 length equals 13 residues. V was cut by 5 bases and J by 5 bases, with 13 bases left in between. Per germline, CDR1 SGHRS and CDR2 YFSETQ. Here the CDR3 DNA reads TGCGCCAGCAGTCTAGGAGGTGGGGAGACCCAGTACTTC. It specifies CASSLGGGETQYF.

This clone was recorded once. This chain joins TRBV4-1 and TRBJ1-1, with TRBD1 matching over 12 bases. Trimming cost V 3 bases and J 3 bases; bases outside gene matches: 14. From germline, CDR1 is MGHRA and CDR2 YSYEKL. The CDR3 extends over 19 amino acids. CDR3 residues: CASSHSPRGQGAEHTEAFF. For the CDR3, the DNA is TGCGCCAGCAGCCACTCCCCCAGGGGACAGGGGGCGGAACACACTGAAGCTTTCTTT.

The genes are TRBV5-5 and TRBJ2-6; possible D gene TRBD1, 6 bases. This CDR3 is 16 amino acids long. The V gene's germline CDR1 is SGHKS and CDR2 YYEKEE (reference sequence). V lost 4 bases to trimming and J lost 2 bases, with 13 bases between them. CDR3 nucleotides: TGTGCCAGCAGCCGAGTTACAGGGACTGGGGCCAACGTCCTGACTTTC. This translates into CASSRVTGTGANVLTF.

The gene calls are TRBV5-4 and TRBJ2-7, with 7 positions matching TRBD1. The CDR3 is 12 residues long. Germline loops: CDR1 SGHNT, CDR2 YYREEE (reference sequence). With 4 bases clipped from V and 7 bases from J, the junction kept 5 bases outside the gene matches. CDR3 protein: CASSRTGEEQYF. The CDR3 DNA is TGTGCCAGCAGCAGAACAGGGGAAGAGCAGTACTTC. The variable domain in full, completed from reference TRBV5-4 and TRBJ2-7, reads ETGVTQSPTHLIKTRGQQVTLRCSSQSGHNTVSWYQQALGQGPQFIFQYYREEENGRGNFPPRFSGLQFPNYSSELNVNALELDDSALYLCASSRTGEEQYFGPGTRLTVT.

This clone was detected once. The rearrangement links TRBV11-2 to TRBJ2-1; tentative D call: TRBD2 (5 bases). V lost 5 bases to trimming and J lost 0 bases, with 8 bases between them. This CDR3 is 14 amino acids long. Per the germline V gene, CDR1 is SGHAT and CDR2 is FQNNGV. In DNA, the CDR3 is TGTGCCAGCAGCCCCGGAGGCTCCTACAATGAGCAGTTCTTC. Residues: CASSPGGSYNEQFF. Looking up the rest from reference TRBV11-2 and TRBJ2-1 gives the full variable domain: EAGVAQSPRYKIIEKRQSVAFWCNPISGHATLYWYQQILGQGPKLLIQFQNNGVVDDSQLPKDRFSAERLKGVDSTLKIQPAKLEDSAVYLCASSPGGSYNEQFFGPGTRLTVL.

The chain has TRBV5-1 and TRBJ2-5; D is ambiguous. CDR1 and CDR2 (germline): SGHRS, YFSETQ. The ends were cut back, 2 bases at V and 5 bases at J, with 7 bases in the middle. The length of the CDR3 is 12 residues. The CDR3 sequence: CASSLPRETQYF. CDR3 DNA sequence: TGCGCCAGCAGCTTACCTCGGGAGACCCAGTACTTC.

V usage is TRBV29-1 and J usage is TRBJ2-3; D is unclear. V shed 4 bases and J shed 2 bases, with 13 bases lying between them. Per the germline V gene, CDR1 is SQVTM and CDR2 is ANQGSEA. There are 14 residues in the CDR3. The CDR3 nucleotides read TGCAGCGTTGGTCGCCCCTTCGACACAGATACGCAGTATTTT. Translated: CSVGRPFDTDTQYF.

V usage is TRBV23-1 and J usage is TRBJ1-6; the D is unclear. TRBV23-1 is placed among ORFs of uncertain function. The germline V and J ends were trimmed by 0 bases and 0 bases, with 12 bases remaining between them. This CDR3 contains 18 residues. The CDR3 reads CASSQSILVSSYNSPLHF. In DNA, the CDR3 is TGCGCCAGCAGTCAATCGATTTTAGTCAGCTCCTATAATTCACCCCTCCACTTT.

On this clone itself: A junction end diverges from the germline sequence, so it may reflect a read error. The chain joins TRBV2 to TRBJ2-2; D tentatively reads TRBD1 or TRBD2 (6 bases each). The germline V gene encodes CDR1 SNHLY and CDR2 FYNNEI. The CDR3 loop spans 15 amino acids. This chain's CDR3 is CASGPWGARTGELFF. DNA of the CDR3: TGTGCCAGCGGACCATGGGGGGCCCGAACCGGGGAGCTATTTTTT.

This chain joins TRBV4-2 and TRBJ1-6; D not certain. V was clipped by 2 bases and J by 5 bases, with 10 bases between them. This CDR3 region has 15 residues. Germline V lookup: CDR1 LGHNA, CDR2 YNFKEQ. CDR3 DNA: TGTGCCAGCAGCCAACCGCAGGAGGATAATTCACCCCTCCACTTT. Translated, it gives CASSQPQEDNSPLHF.